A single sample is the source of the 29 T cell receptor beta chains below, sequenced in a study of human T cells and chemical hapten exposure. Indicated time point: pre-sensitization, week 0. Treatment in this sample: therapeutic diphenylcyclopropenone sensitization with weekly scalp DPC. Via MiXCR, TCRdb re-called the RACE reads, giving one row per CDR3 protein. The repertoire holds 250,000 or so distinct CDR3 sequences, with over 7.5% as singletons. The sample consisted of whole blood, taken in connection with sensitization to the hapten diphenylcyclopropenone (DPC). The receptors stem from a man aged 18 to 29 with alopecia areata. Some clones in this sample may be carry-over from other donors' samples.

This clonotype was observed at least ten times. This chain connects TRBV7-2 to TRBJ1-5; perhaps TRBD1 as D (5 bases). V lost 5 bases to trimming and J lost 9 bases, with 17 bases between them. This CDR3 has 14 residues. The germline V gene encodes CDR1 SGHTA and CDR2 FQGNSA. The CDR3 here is CASSAGLGSWPQHF. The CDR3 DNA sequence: TGTGCCAGCAGCGCGGGACTGGGGTCGTGGCCCCAGCATTTT.

This chain's CDR3 is CASSFRAAATNEKLFF. The CDR3 region has the DNA TGTGCCAGCAGCTTCCGGGCGGCAGCAACTAATGAAAAACTGTTTTTT. V usage is TRBV7-2 and J usage is TRBJ1-4; D remains ambiguous. V was cut by 3 bases and J by 0 bases, with 11 bases left in between. From germline, CDR1 is SGHTA and CDR2 FQGNSA. The CDR3 totals 16 residues.

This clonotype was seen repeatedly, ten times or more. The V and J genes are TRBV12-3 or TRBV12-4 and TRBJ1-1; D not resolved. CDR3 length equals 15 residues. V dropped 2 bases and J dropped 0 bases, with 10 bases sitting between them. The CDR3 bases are TGTGCCAGCAGTTTAAACCCAGGATTGAACACTGAAGCTTTCTTT. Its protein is CASSLNPGLNTEAFF.

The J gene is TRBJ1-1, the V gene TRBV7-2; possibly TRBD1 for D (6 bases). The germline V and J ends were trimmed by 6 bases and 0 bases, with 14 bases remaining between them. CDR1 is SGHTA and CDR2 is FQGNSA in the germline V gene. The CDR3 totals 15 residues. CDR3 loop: CASSPNRVVNTEAFF. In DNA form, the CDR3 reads TGTGCCAGCAGTCCAAACAGGGTCGTGAACACTGAAGCTTTCTTT.

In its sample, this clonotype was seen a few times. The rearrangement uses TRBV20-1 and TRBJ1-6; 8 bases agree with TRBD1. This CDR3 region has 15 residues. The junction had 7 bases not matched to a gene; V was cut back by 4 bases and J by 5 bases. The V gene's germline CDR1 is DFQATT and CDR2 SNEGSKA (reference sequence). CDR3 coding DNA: TGCAGTGCTACCGGACAGGGACGCAATAATTCACCCCTCCACTTT. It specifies CSATGQGRNNSPLHF.

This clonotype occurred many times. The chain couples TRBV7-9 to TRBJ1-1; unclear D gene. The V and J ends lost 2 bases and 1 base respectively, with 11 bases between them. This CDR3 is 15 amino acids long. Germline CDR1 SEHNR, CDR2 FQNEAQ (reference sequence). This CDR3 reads CASSLRNTRNTEAFF. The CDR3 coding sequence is TGTGCCAGCAGCTTAAGGAACACGCGGAACACTGAAGCTTTCTTT.

This CDR3 reads CASSPSPHAADQPQHF. CDR3 bases: TGTGCCAGCAGCCCCTCCCCACATGCGGCGGATCAGCCCCAGCATTTT. The chain carries TRBV11-2 and TRBJ1-5; no reliable D call. The CDR3 loop spans 16 amino acids. V lost 5 bases and J 5 bases, leaving 19 bases between the germline ends. In germline, CDR1 is SGHAT, CDR2 FQNNGV.

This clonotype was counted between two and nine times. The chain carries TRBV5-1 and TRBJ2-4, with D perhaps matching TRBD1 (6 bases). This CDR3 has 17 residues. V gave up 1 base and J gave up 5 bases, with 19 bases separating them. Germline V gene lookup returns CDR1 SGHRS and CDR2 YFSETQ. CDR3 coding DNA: TGCGCCAGCAGCTTGACAGGGTTTCGTACGGGTGAAAACATTCAGTACTTC. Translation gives CASSLTGFRTGENIQYF.

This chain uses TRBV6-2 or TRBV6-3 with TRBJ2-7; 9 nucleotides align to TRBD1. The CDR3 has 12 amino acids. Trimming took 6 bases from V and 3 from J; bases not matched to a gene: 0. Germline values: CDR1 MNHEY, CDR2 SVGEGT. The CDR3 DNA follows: TGTGCCAGCAGGGGACAGGGCTACGAGCAGTACGTC. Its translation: CASRGQGYEQYV.

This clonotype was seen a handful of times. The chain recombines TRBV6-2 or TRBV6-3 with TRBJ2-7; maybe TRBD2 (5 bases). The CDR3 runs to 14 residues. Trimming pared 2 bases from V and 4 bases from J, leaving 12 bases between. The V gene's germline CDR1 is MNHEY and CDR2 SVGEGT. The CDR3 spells CASSYGRVSYEQYF. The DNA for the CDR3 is TGTGCCAGCAGTTACGGGCGGGTGTCATACGAGCAGTACTTC.

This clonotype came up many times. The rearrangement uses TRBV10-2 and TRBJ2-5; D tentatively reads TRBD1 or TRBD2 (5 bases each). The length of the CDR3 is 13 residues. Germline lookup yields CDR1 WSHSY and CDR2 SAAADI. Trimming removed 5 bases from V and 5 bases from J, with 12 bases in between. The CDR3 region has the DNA TGCGCCAGCAGTTACGGCAGGGAGGAGACCCAGTACTTC. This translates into CASSYGREETQYF.

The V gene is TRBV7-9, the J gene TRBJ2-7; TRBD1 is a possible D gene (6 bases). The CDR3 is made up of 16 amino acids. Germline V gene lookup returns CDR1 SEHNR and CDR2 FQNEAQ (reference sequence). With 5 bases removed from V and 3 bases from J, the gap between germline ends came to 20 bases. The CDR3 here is CASSGWTADQGYEQYF. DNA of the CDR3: TGTGCCAGCAGCGGATGGACAGCAGACCAGGGCTACGAGCAGTACTTC.

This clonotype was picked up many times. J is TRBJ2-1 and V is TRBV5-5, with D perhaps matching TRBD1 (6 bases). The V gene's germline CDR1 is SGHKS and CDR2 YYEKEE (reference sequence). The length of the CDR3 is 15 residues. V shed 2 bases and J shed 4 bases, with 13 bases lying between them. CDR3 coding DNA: TGTGCCAGCAGCTTACAGGGCCCCCTATACAATGAGCAGTTCTTC. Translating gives CASSLQGPLYNEQFF.

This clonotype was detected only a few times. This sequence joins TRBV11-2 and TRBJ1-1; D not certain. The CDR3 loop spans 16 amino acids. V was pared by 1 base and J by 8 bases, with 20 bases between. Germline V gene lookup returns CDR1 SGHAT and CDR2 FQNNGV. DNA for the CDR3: TGTGCCAGCAGCTTAGTCGCCTTCGCAGGCTCTGGGGAAGCTTTCTTT. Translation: CASSLVAFAGSGEAFF.

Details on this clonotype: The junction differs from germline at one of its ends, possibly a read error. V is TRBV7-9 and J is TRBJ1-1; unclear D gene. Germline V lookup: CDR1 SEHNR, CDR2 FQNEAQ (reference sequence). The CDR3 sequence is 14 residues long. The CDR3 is CASSLAAADTEAFF. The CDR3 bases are TGTGCCAGCAGCCTAGCGGCAGCAGACACTGAAGCTTTCTTT.

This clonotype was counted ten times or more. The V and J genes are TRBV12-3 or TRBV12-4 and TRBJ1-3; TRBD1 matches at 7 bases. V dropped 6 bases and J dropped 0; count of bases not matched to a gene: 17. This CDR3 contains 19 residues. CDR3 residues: CASSVPGQRILSSGNTIYF. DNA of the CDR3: TGTGCCAGCAGCGTGCCGGGACAGAGAATTTTAAGCTCTGGAAACACCATATATTTT.

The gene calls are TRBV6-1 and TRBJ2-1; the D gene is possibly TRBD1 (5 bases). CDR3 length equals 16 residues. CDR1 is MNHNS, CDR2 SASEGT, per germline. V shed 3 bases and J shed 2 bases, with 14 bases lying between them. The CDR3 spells CASSDGRVSPYNEQFF. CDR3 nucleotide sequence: TGTGCCAGCAGTGATGGCAGGGTTTCCCCCTACAATGAGCAGTTCTTC.

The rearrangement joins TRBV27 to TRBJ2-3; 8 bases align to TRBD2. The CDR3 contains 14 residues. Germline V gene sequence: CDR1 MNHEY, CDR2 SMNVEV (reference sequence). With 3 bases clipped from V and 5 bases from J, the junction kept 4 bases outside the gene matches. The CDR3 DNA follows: TGTGCCAGCAGTTTGGGGACTAGAGTAGATACGCAGTATTTT. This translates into CASSLGTRVDTQYF.

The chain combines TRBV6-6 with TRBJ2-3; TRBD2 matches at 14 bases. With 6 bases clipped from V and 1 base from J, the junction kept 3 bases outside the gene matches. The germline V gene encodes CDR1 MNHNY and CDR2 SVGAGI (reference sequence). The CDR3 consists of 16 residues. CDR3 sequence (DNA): TGTGCCAGCAGGACTAGCGGGGGGGCGGGCACAGATACGCAGTATTTT. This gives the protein CASRTSGGAGTDTQYF.

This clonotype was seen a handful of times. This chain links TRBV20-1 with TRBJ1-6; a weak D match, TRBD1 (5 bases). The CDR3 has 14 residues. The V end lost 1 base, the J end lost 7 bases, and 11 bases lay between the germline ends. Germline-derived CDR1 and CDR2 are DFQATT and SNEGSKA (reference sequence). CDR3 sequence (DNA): TGCAGTGCTAGAGTCCAAGGGGCCAATTCACCCCTCCACTTT. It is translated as CSARVQGANSPLHF.

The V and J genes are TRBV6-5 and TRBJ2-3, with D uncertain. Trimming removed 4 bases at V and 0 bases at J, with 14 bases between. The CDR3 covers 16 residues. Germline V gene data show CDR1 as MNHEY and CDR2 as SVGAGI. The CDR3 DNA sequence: TGTGCCAGCAGTTCCAATCTACCGATTAGCACAGATACGCAGTATTTT. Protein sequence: CASSSNLPISTDTQYF.

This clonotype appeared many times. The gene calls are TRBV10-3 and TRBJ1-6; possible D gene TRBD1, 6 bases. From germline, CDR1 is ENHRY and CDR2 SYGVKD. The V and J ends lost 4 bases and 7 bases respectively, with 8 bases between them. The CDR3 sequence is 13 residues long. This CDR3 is CAISGTENSPLHF. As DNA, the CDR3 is TGTGCCATCAGTGGGACAGAAAATTCACCCCTCCACTTT.

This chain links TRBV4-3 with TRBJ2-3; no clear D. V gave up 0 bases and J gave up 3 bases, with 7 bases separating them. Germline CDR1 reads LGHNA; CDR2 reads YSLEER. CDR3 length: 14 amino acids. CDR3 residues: CASSQDTRTDTQYF. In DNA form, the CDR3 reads TGCGCCAGCAGCCAAGATACGAGGACAGATACGCAGTATTTT.

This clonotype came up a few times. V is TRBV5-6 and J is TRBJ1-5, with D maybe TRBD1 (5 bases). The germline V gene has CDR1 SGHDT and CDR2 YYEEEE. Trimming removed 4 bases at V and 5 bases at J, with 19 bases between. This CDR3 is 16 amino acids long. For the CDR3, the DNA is TGTGCCAGCAGCCCCCGGGACCGGGCCTACCATCAGCCCCAGCATTTT. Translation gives CASSPRDRAYHQPQHF.

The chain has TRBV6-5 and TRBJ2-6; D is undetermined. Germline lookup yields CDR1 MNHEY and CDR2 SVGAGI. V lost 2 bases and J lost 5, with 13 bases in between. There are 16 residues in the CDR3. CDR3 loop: CASSYLPGSRANVLTF. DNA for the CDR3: TGTGCCAGCAGTTACCTACCGGGCTCCAGGGCCAACGTCCTGACTTTC.

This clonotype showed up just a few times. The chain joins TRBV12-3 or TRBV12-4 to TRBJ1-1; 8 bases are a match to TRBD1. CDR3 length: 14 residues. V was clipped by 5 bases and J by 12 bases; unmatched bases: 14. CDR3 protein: CASSHRDRLEESFF. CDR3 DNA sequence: TGTGCCAGCAGTCACCGGGACAGGCTGGAAGAATCTTTCTTT.

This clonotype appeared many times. The CDR3 DNA is TGCAGTGCTGCAACCGCCGGGCAAGAGACCCAGTACTTC. Translated: CSAATAGQETQYF. V and J are TRBV20-1 and TRBJ2-5, with D hard to call. This CDR3 has 13 residues. CDR1 and CDR2 from the germline V gene are DFQATT and SNEGSKA (reference sequence). Trimming took off 5 bases at V and 2 bases at J, with 12 bases between the two ends.

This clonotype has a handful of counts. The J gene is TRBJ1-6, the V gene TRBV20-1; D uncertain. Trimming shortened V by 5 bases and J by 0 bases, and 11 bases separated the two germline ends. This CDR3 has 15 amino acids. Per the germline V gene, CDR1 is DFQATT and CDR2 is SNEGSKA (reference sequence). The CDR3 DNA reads TGCAGTGCTCGCAAGGCAAGCTCCTATAATTCACCCCTCCACTTT. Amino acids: CSARKASSYNSPLHF.

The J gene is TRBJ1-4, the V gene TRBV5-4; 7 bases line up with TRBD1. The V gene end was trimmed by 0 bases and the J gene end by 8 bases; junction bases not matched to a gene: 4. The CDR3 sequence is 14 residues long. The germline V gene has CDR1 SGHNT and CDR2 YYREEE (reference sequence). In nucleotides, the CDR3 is TGTGCCAGCAGCTTGGGACAGGGTCAGGAAAAACTGTTTTTT. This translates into CASSLGQGQEKLFF.